These 14 T cell receptor beta chains came from one sample sequenced in a study of T cell changes during pregnancy in multiple sclerosis. The data were produced by immunoSEQ multiplex PCR, yet TCRdb's version contains in-frame clones alone and is incomplete. This sample has around 40,000 clones, with 85% to 95% found just once. The source was CD4+ T cells from peripheral blood mononuclear cells, collected in the second trimester of pregnancy. The receptors shown here come from a female donor with multiple sclerosis, enrolled in a pregnancy study.

The CDR3 protein is CASRKTSEITGELFF. CDR3 DNA: TGTGCCAGCAGAAAGACTAGCGAGATCACCGGGGAGCTGTTTTTT. The chain employs TRBV9 and TRBJ2-2; 8 bases align to TRBD2. Germline V gene data show CDR1 as SGDLS and CDR2 as YYNGEE. V dropped 5 bases and J dropped 4; count of bases not matched to a gene: 7. CDR3 length: 15 amino acids.

This rearrangement joins TRBV5-1 to TRBJ2-7; TRBD2 matches at 13 bases. CDR3 length: 15 residues. The germline V gene has CDR1 SGHRS and CDR2 YFSETQ. V lost 4 bases, J lost 3 bases, and 4 bases stayed unmatched. In DNA form, the CDR3 reads TGCGCCAGCAGCCCACTAGCGGGGGGGGTCTACGAGCAGTACTTC. As protein: CASSPLAGGVYEQYF.

V usage is TRBV28 and J usage is TRBJ1-1; 9 nucleotides match TRBD1. V was pared by 6 bases and J by 1 base, with 6 bases of the junction left unmatched. This CDR3 comprises 15 residues. The V gene's germline CDR1 is MDHEN and CDR2 SYDVKM. In DNA, the CDR3 is TGTGCCAGCAGCATACAGGGGGCCGAGAACACTGAAGCTTTCTTT. Protein: CASSIQGAENTEAFF.

The chain carries TRBV6-5 and TRBJ1-1; D is undetermined. Per germline, CDR1 MNHEY and CDR2 SVGAGI. The ends were cut back, 1 base at V and 2 bases at J, with 5 bases in the middle. CDR3 size: 13 residues. CDR3 loop: CASSYYTNTEAFF. The CDR3 DNA is TGTGCCAGCAGTTACTACACAAACACTGAAGCTTTCTTT.

The chain employs TRBV27 and TRBJ2-3; 8 bases map to TRBD2. Germline CDR1 MNHEY, CDR2 SMNVEV (reference sequence). J lost 2 bases, V lost 3 bases, and 7 bases had no gene match. CDR3 size: 16 residues. As DNA, the CDR3 is TGTGCCAGCAGTTTCACGGGGGGGACGATCACAGATACGCAGTATTTT. This sequence encodes CASSFTGGTITDTQYF.

The chain joins TRBV5-1 to TRBJ2-5; 12 nucleotides align to TRBD2. Germline CDR1 SGHRS, CDR2 YFSETQ. With 0 bases clipped from V and 4 bases from J, the junction kept 7 bases outside the gene matches. The CDR3 has 17 residues. CDR3 coding DNA: TGCGCCAGCAGCTTGGGTCTAGCGGGGGGGCCGGGAGAGACCCAGTACTTC. The encoded protein is CASSLGLAGGPGETQYF.

In its sample, this clone was seen once. V is TRBV27 and J is TRBJ2-7; 7 bases match TRBD1. The V gene end was trimmed by 6 bases and the J gene end by 1 base; junction bases not matched to a gene: 9. The CDR3 is 15 residues long. The germline V gene encodes CDR1 MNHEY and CDR2 SMNVEV (reference sequence). CDR3 sequence (DNA): TGTGCCAGCAGCCCGAGAGAGACAGGGTCCTACGAGCAGTACTTC. Protein product: CASSPRETGSYEQYF.

The rearrangement joins TRBV11-2 to TRBJ2-7; no clear D. From germline, CDR1 is SGHAT and CDR2 FQNNGV. V lost 5 bases, J lost 3 bases, and 17 bases lay in between. The CDR3 runs to 15 residues. CDR3 loop: CASSPIRVENYEQYF. The CDR3 nucleotides read TGTGCCAGCAGCCCTATCCGGGTGGAGAACTACGAGCAGTACTTC.

This sequence joins TRBV27 and TRBJ2-6; the D is unclear. The CDR3 is 11 residues long. The V gene lost 11 bases and the J gene lost 4 bases, with 6 bases spanning the gap. Germline loops: CDR1 MNHEY, CDR2 SMNVEV (reference sequence). This CDR3 reads CAPPGANVLTF. The CDR3 region has the DNA TGTGCCCCCCCGGGGGCCAACGTCCTGACTTTC.

The V gene is TRBV2, the J gene TRBJ2-1; 7 positions agree with TRBD1. Germline trimming cut 5 bases from V and 3 bases from J; bases unmatched to any gene: 10. Germline-derived CDR1 and CDR2 are SNHLY and FYNNEI. This CDR3 is 16 amino acids long. The CDR3 reads CASSFSGGAFYNEQFF. In DNA form, the CDR3 reads TGTGCCAGCAGTTTCTCAGGGGGAGCTTTCTACAATGAGCAGTTCTTC. Full variable domain (missing parts from reference TRBV2 and TRBJ2-1): EPEVTQTPSHQVTQMGQEVILRCVPISNHLYFYWYRQILGQKVEFLVSFYNNEISEKSEIFDDQFSVERPDGSNFTLKIRSTKLEDSAMYFCASSFSGGAFYNEQFFGPGTRLTVL.

The rearrangement links TRBV30 to TRBJ2-5; D uncertain. This CDR3 comprises 13 residues. Trimming took 1 base from V and 5 from J, leaving 11 bases between them. Per the germline V gene, CDR1 is GTSNPN and CDR2 is SVGIG (reference sequence). The DNA of the CDR3 is TGTGCCTGGAGTGGAACGGGTGGGGAGACCCAGTACTTC. This gives the protein CAWSGTGGETQYF.

This clone was detected once. The chain employs TRBV7-8 and TRBJ2-3, with 7 bases fitting TRBD2. The CDR3 extends over 16 amino acids. Germline V gene data show CDR1 as SGHVS and CDR2 as FQNEAQ. Trimming cost V 5 bases and J 4 bases; bases outside gene matches: 12. CDR3 nucleotide sequence: TGTGCCAGCAGCCGCCGGGGCGGGAGCTCACCAGATACGCAGTATTTT. Residues: CASSRRGGSSPDTQYF.

V is TRBV11-2 and J is TRBJ1-1; 9 bases agree with TRBD1. CDR1 and CDR2 from the germline V gene are SGHAT and FQNNGV. Germline trimming cut 5 bases from V and 3 bases from J; bases unmatched to any gene: 7. The CDR3 is 15 residues long. The DNA for the CDR3 is TGTGCCAGCAGCCCATTAGGGACAGGGCACACTGAAGCTTTCTTT. It codes for CASSPLGTGHTEAFF. The full variable domain, with the rest looked up from reference TRBV11-2 and TRBJ1-1, is EAGVAQSPRYKIIEKRQSVAFWCNPISGHATLYWYQQILGQGPKLLIQFQNNGVVDDSQLPKDRFSAERLKGVDSTLKIQPAKLEDSAVYLCASSPLGTGHTEAFFGQGTRLTVV.

This clone was seen once. The chain has TRBV6-5 and TRBJ2-2; 7 nucleotides line up with TRBD1. CDR1 and CDR2 from the germline V gene are MNHEY and SVGAGI. Trimming cost V 4 bases and J 0 bases; bases outside gene matches: 5. The length of the CDR3 is 16 residues. Written as DNA, the CDR3 is TGTGCCAGCAGTTTAGGGGACAGTGCGAACACCGGGGAGCTGTTTTTT. Protein sequence: CASSLGDSANTGELFF.